The 32 T cell receptor beta chains below come from one sample, sequenced in a study of blood T cell repertoires in COVID-19 (dated by TCRdb to the early 2020s). The receptor library was made with the immunoSEQ multiplex PCR assay. Sourced from immuneACCESS, this table was stored by TCRdb with only in-frame sequences that have V and J called. A share of the clones is absent; for the studies checked, an unresolved V gene accounts for under half, and the remainder has no known explanation. Within this sample are roughly 98,000 clones, with around 85% of them counted one time only. The ten largest clones represent 12% of the sample. The sequencing sample was made of peripheral blood. The receptors derive from a woman in her seventies with active or convalescent COVID-19.

This clone was detected a few times. The V gene is TRBV19, the J gene TRBJ1-5; D may be TRBD1 (6 bases). Germline CDR1 LNHDA, CDR2 SQIVND (reference sequence). V was trimmed by 6 bases and J by 7 bases, leaving 13 bases between them. This CDR3 has 13 residues. The CDR3 loop is CASSGTIRQPQHF. The DNA for the CDR3 is TGTGCCAGTAGCGGGACAATCAGACAGCCCCAGCATTTT.

The V gene is TRBV2, the J gene TRBJ2-3; 9 positions match TRBD2. The V and J ends lost 2 bases and 4 bases, in that order; junction bases with no gene match: 7. There are 16 residues in the CDR3. CDR1 is SNHLY, CDR2 FYNNEI, per germline. The chain's CDR3 is CASSEHGGGASDTQYF. The CDR3, as DNA: TGTGCCAGCAGTGAACACGGCGGGGGGGCCTCAGATACGCAGTATTTT.

The chain recombines TRBV11-3 with TRBJ1-1; 8 bases match TRBD1. This CDR3 is built from 14 residues. The V and J ends lost 4 bases and 2 bases, in that order; junction bases with no gene match: 3. CDR1 is SGHNT and CDR2 is YENEEA in the germline V gene. The CDR3 coding sequence is TGTGCCAGCAGCTCGGACAGGGTTAACACTGAAGCTTTCTTT. Translation: CASSSDRVNTEAFF.

The chain combines TRBV5-1 with TRBJ1-1; D uncertain. V lost 6 bases to trimming and J lost 3 bases, with 15 bases between them. Looked up from germline, CDR1 is SGHRS and CDR2 is YFSETQ. This CDR3 contains 14 residues. The CDR3 here is CASKRIPGDTEAFF. CDR3 nucleotides: TGCGCCAGCAAACGAATCCCCGGGGACACTGAAGCTTTCTTT.

J is TRBJ1-2 and V is TRBV4-3; a possible D gene is TRBD1 (6 bases). The length of the CDR3 is 16 residues. Trimming left V 3 bases short and J 0 bases short, with 14 bases between. Germline CDR1 and CDR2: LGHNA and YSLEER. The CDR3 nucleotides are TGCGCCAGCAGCCATACAGGGAGAGCTGCTAACTATGGCTACACCTTC. Translation: CASSHTGRAANYGYTF.

This clone was picked up one time. The chain employs TRBV7-8 and TRBJ1-1, with 8 bases fitting TRBD1. The CDR3 extends over 12 amino acids. In germline, CDR1 is SGHVS, CDR2 FQNEAQ. The V gene end was trimmed by 5 bases and the J gene end by 7 bases; junction bases not matched to a gene: 3. DNA for the CDR3: TGTGCCAGCAGCCGGACAGGGATTGAAGCTTTCTTT. Amino acid sequence: CASSRTGIEAFF. The whole variable domain, filled in from reference TRBV7-8 and TRBJ1-1, reads GAGVSQSPRYKVAKRGQDVALRCDPISGHVSLFWYQQALGQGPEFLTYFQNEAQLDKSGLPSDRFFAERPEGSVSTLKIQRTQQEDSAVYLCASSRTGIEAFFGQGTRLTVV.

The chain couples TRBV6-6 to TRBJ1-5, with 9 positions matching TRBD1. The V gene end was trimmed by 6 bases and the J gene end by 4 bases; junction bases not matched to a gene: 10. Germline V gene sequence: CDR1 MNHNY, CDR2 SVGAGI (reference sequence). The CDR3 is 16 amino acids. The CDR3 bases are TGTGCCAGCAGATCCGGAGACAGGGGGGATAATCAGCCCCAGCATTTT. It codes for CASRSGDRGDNQPQHF.

The gene calls are TRBV18 and TRBJ1-3, with D possibly being TRBD1 (5 bases). This CDR3 contains 14 residues. Germline CDR1 reads KGHSH; CDR2 reads LQKENI. V was shortened by 6 bases and J by 2 bases, with 11 bases between the two germline ends. CDR3 region: CASSQDNAGNTIYF. DNA of the CDR3: TGTGCCAGCTCGCAGGACAACGCTGGAAACACCATATATTTT.

This clone was counted a few times. The chain employs TRBV7-2 and TRBJ2-6; 9 bases map to TRBD1. CDR1 and CDR2 (germline): SGHTA, FQGNSA. The CDR3 loop spans 17 amino acids. Trimming at V came to 5 bases and at J to 0 bases, leaving 5 bases not matched to a gene. CDR3 residues: CASSPGTGNSGANVLTF. The CDR3 DNA sequence: TGTGCCAGCAGCCCTGGGACAGGGAACTCTGGGGCCAACGTCCTGACTTTC.

About this clone: The sample contains more than one DNA sequence encoding this CDR3. The chain has TRBV12-3 or TRBV12-4 and TRBJ1-2; no reliable D call. The V and J ends lost 6 bases and 5 bases respectively, with 10 bases between them. This CDR3 comprises 12 residues. The DNA of the CDR3 is TGTGCCAGCAGCTCTGGCGGGTATGGCTACACCTTC. It yields the protein CASSSGGYGYTF.

J is TRBJ2-7 and V is TRBV28, with D perhaps matching TRBD2 (7 bases). The CDR3 is made up of 14 amino acids. CDR1 and CDR2 (germline): MDHEN, SYDVKM. The V gene lost 5 bases and the J gene lost 7 bases, with 18 bases spanning the gap. This CDR3 reads CASSPTGLGGEQYF. The DNA of the CDR3 is TGTGCCAGCAGTCCAACAGGGTTGGGGGGGGAGCAGTACTTC.

The chain is built from TRBV10-3 and TRBJ2-1; 7 bases align to TRBD2. Germline V gives CDR1 ENHRY, CDR2 SYGVKD. V shed 6 bases, J shed 3 bases, and the junction held 2 bases outside the gene matches. The CDR3 is made up of 13 amino acids. In DNA form, the CDR3 reads TGTGCCATCAGGACGGGGGGCTACAATGAGCAGTTCTTC. Protein sequence: CAIRTGGYNEQFF.

The chain is built from TRBV5-8 and TRBJ1-1, with 10 bases lining up with TRBD1. This CDR3 has 15 amino acids. Germline CDR1 reads SGHTS; CDR2 reads YDEGEE. The V gene end was trimmed by 4 bases and the J gene end by 4 bases; junction bases not matched to a gene: 7. Here the CDR3 reads CASSRRQGAGTEAFF. In DNA form, the CDR3 reads TGTGCCAGCAGCCGGAGACAGGGGGCTGGCACTGAAGCTTTCTTT.

J is TRBJ2-5 and V is TRBV5-1; TRBD2 aligns across 9 bases. In germline, CDR1 is SGHRS, CDR2 YFSETQ. This CDR3 has 14 amino acids. V shed 7 bases and J 1 base; nucleotides not matched to a gene: 5. The CDR3 DNA reads TGCGCCAGCTCCCCTAGCGGGGCCCAAGAGACCCAGTACTTC. It codes for CASSPSGAQETQYF. Drawing the rest from reference TRBV5-1 and TRBJ2-5, the complete variable domain is KAGVTQTPRYLIKTRGQQVTLSCSPISGHRSVSWYQQTPGQGLQFLFEYFSETQRNKGNFPGRFSGRQFSNSRSEMNVSTLELGDSALYLCASSPSGAQETQYFGPGTRLLVL.

The chain carries TRBV3-1 (or the pseudogene TRBV3-2) and TRBJ2-2, with TRBD2 identical over 15 bases. The CDR3 spans 17 residues. Germline CDR1 is LGHDT and CDR2 is YNNKEL (reference sequence). V trimming: 6 bases; J trimming: 3 bases; junction bases outside the gene matches: 5. The CDR3 DNA sequence: TGTGCCAGCAGAAGGACTAGCGGGGGGGCCGACACCGGGGAGCTGTTTTTT. Protein: CASRRTSGGADTGELFF.

The chain is built from TRBV7-2 and TRBJ2-3, with TRBD2 matching 15 bases. This CDR3 is built from 17 residues. The trim removed 5 bases at V and 4 bases at J, leaving 7 bases unmatched. The germline V gene has CDR1 SGHTA and CDR2 FQGNSA. The CDR3 loop reads CASSIRTSGGGADTQYF. The CDR3 DNA reads TGTGCCAGCAGCATACGGACTAGCGGGGGGGGTGCAGATACGCAGTATTTT.

V gene TRBV28 combines with J gene TRBJ1-2; a weak D match, TRBD1 (5 bases). Per the germline V gene, CDR1 is MDHEN and CDR2 is SYDVKM. V was trimmed by 1 base and J by 5 bases, leaving 26 bases between them. This CDR3 region has 19 residues. Written as DNA, the CDR3 is TGTGCCAGCAGTTTATTGGGTGGAGGATTAGGAGGGACCGAGTATGGCTACACCTTC. It is translated as CASSLLGGGLGGTEYGYTF.

The chain links TRBV7-9 to TRBJ2-7; 8 bases match TRBD2. The V gene's germline CDR1 is SEHNR and CDR2 FQNEAQ (reference sequence). CDR3 length: 14 amino acids. V was clipped by 3 bases and J by 3 bases; unmatched bases: 4. DNA for the CDR3: TGTGCCAGCAGCTTCACTAGCGGTAGCTACGAGCAGTACTTC. As protein: CASSFTSGSYEQYF.

This rearrangement joins TRBV6-2 or TRBV6-3 to TRBJ2-1; D perhaps matches TRBD2 (6 bases). CDR3 length: 21 residues. Germline V CDR1 and CDR2: MNHEY, SVGEGT. V was pared by 6 bases and J by 0 bases, with 30 bases between. The CDR3: CASSGSWWSEGGKNSYNEQFF. CDR3 in DNA: TGTGCCAGCAGCGGCTCCTGGTGGTCGGAGGGTGGGAAGAACTCCTACAATGAGCAGTTCTTC.

The chain combines TRBV11-2 with TRBJ1-2; unclear D gene. CDR3 length equals 14 residues. Per germline, CDR1 SGHAT and CDR2 FQNNGV. Trimming left V 1 base short and J 5 bases short, with 11 bases between. This CDR3 is CASSLGSIEYGYTF. The CDR3 DNA sequence: TGTGCCAGCAGCTTAGGGTCTATAGAGTATGGCTACACCTTC.

The chain joins TRBV18 to TRBJ1-4; D is ambiguous. The length of the CDR3 is 14 residues. Germline values: CDR1 KGHSH, CDR2 LQKENI. The V and J ends lost 5 bases and 0 bases respectively, with 7 bases between them. The CDR3 loop is CASSTQATNEKLFF. CDR3 in DNA: TGTGCCAGCTCAACTCAGGCAACTAATGAAAAACTGTTTTTT. The full variable domain, its missing parts supplied by reference TRBV18 and TRBJ1-4, is NAGVMQNPRHLVRRRGQEARLRCSPMKGHSHVYWYRQLPEEGLKFMVYLQKENIIDESGMPKERFSAEFPKEGPSILRIQQVVRGDSAAYFCASSTQATNEKLFFGSGTQLSVL.

This clone was seen just once. The chain carries TRBV21-1 and TRBJ1-4. TRBV21-1 is a pseudogene. This CDR3 comprises 13 residues. This CDR3 is CASSLGGCEKLFF. CDR3 nucleotide sequence: TGTGCCAGCAGCTTGGGGGGTTGTGAAAAACTGTTTTTT.

The chain couples TRBV5-1 to TRBJ1-6; D is uncertain. This CDR3 contains 16 residues. Germline-derived CDR1 and CDR2 are SGHRS and YFSETQ. V lost 0 bases to trimming and J lost 9 bases, with 16 bases between them. CDR3 coding DNA: TGCGCCAGCAGCTTGGTTTCCTATCCAAGAGGTTCACCCCTCCACTTT. Its protein is CASSLVSYPRGSPLHF.

The chain employs TRBV15 and TRBJ1-3; TRBD1 aligns across 7 bases. Trimming cost V 5 bases and J 3 bases; bases outside gene matches: 4. The V gene's germline CDR1 is LNHNV and CDR2 YYDKDF (reference sequence). The CDR3 is 14 amino acids. The CDR3 DNA follows: TGTGCCACCAGCCTAGGGGGCAGTGGAAACACCATATATTTT. Translated: CATSLGGSGNTIYF.

This clone was found once. J is TRBJ2-2 and V is TRBV10-3, with 8 nucleotides matching TRBD2. The CDR3 consists of 17 residues. The ends lost 4 bases at V and 10 bases at J; junction bases unmatched: 17. CDR1 is ENHRY and CDR2 is SYGVKD in the germline V gene. CDR3 amino acids: CAISAWGGASGPAELFF. DNA for the CDR3: TGTGCCATCAGTGCCTGGGGGGGGGCTAGCGGGCCCGCGGAGCTGTTTTTT.

This chain joins TRBV2 and TRBJ1-5; unclear D gene. Germline V gene lookup returns CDR1 SNHLY and CDR2 FYNNEI. V shed 8 bases and J shed 9 bases, with 20 bases lying between them. The CDR3 covers 14 residues. The CDR3 region is CASGGSASIAPQHF. DNA for the CDR3: TGTGCCAGCGGCGGAAGTGCCTCTATAGCGCCCCAGCATTTT. Drawing the rest from reference TRBV2 and TRBJ1-5, the complete variable domain is EPEVTQTPSHQVTQMGQEVILRCVPISNHLYFYWYRQILGQKVEFLVSFYNNEISEKSEIFDDQFSVERPDGSNFTLKIRSTKLEDSAMYFCASGGSASIAPQHFGDGTRLSIL.

The chain employs TRBV11-2 and TRBJ2-7; maybe TRBD2 (7 bases). With 1 base removed from V and 2 bases from J, the gap between germline ends came to 12 bases. Per the germline V gene, CDR1 is SGHAT and CDR2 is FQNNGV. The CDR3 contains 15 residues. CDR3 region: CASSLGGGETYEQYF. For the CDR3, the DNA is TGTGCCAGCAGCTTAGGAGGGGGGGAGACCTACGAGCAGTACTTC.

The chain links TRBV20-1 to TRBJ2-7; perhaps TRBD2 as D (6 bases). This CDR3 comprises 15 residues. The germline V gene has CDR1 DFQATT and CDR2 SNEGSKA (reference sequence). V lost 3 bases to trimming and J lost 3 bases, with 18 bases between them. Here the CDR3 reads CSASDDSLGGYEQYF. For the CDR3, the DNA is TGCAGTGCTAGTGACGACAGTTTGGGGGGCTACGAGCAGTACTTC.

The sample holds a few counts of this clone. The V call is TRBV15, the J call TRBJ1-2; 10 nucleotides line up with TRBD1. V lost 0 bases, J lost 6 bases, and 4 bases stayed unmatched. Germline V gene data show CDR1 as LNHNV and CDR2 as YYDKDF (reference sequence). The CDR3 sequence is 15 residues long. CDR3 sequence: CATSRDSGTGDGYTF. The CDR3, as DNA: TGTGCCACCAGCAGAGATTCCGGGACAGGGGATGGCTACACCTTC.

This clone was seen a single time. The chain employs TRBV4-1 and TRBJ1-5, with 9 bases fitting TRBD1. CDR1 and CDR2 from the germline V gene are MGHRA and YSYEKL. With 3 bases clipped from V and 6 bases from J, the junction kept 6 bases outside the gene matches. This CDR3 has 15 residues. The CDR3 loop reads CASSQYRDRVQPQHF. The CDR3, as DNA: TGCGCCAGCAGCCAGTACCGGGACAGGGTTCAGCCCCAGCATTTT.

The CDR3 loop is CASSFGGPEQYF. CDR3 sequence (DNA): TGCGCCAGCAGCTTCGGAGGGCCCGAGCAGTACTTC. The chain couples TRBV5-1 to TRBJ2-7; the D gene is possibly TRBD2 (6 bases). This CDR3 is 12 amino acids long. Between the trimmed V and J ends, which lost 2 bases and 6 bases, there was a span of 9 bases. CDR1 is SGHRS, CDR2 YFSETQ, per germline. Combining the CDR3 with reference TRBV5-1 and TRBJ2-7 gives the whole variable domain KAGVTQTPRYLIKTRGQQVTLSCSPISGHRSVSWYQQTPGQGLQFLFEYFSETQRNKGNFPGRFSGRQFSNSRSEMNVSTLELGDSALYLCASSFGGPEQYFGPGTRLTVT.

This clone was seen a handful of times. The J gene is TRBJ2-7, the V gene TRBV4-2; D gene unclear. The length of the CDR3 is 13 residues. Trimming stripped 2 bases from V and 0 bases from J, with 5 bases between. Looked up from germline, CDR1 is LGHNA and CDR2 is YNFKEQ. The CDR3 reads CASSQIVSYEQYF. DNA of the CDR3: TGTGCCAGCAGCCAAATAGTCTCCTACGAGCAGTACTTC.